The 15 T cell receptor beta chains listed next were all sequenced from one sample in a study of identical twins. TCRdb re-called the 5' RACE reads with MiXCR, one entry per CDR3 protein. The sample records more than 600,000 distinct CDR3 sequences, roughly 18% being singletons. This same sample was also taken into another study, of T cells expressing NK-cell markers.

Sequenced input: PBMCs. The source is a woman aged 18-29 years in good health.

The table lists this clonotype with many counts. V is TRBV7-3 and J is TRBJ2-3; TRBD2 agrees at 12 bases. The germline CDR1 and CDR2 sequences are SGHTA and FQGTGA. The CDR3 extends over 15 amino acids. V gave up 5 bases and J gave up 1 base; unmatched junction bases: 1. In nucleotides, the CDR3 is TGTGCCAGCAGCCGGACTAGCGGGGGCACAGATACGCAGTATTTT. This codes for CASSRTSGGTDTQYF.

The chain couples TRBV12-3 or TRBV12-4 to TRBJ2-1; 7 bases match TRBD1. This CDR3 has 15 amino acids. The junction had 5 bases not matched to a gene; V was cut back by 1 base and J by 5 bases. The CDR3 nucleotides read TGTGCCAGCAGTTTAGGACAGGGCCGGCACAATGAGCAGTTCTTC. It is translated as CASSLGQGRHNEQFF.

In this sample, this clonotype turned up a few times. The V gene is TRBV3-1, the J gene TRBJ2-2; 16 positions agree with TRBD2. J lost 0 bases, V lost 4 bases, and 5 bases had no gene match. CDR1 LGHDT and CDR2 YNNKEL come from the germline V gene (reference sequence). CDR3 length equals 19 residues. CDR3 DNA: TGTGCCAGCAGCCCCGGGACTAGCGGGAGGGATCCGAACACCGGGGAGCTGTTTTTT. It codes for CASSPGTSGRDPNTGELFF.

Only a few counts were recorded for this clonotype. This chain uses TRBV5-6 with TRBJ2-4, with D possibly TRBD2 on 7 matching bases. The germline V gene encodes CDR1 SGHDT and CDR2 YYEEEE. The V end lost 0 bases, the J end lost 1 base, and 17 bases lay between the germline ends. This CDR3 is 18 amino acids long. In DNA form, the CDR3 reads TGTGCCAGCAGCTTGGAGGGGGGAGGGTCTGGGGCCAAAAACATTCAGTACTTC. Its protein is CASSLEGGGSGAKNIQYF. Complete variable domain (other parts from reference TRBV5-6 and TRBJ2-4): DAGVTQSPTHLIKTRGQQVTLRCSPKSGHDTVSWYQQALGQGPQFIFQYYEEEERQRGNFPDRFSGHQFPNYSSELNVNALLLGDSALYLCASSLEGGGSGAKNIQYFGAGTRLSVL.

The chain is built from TRBV2 and TRBJ2-3, with D perhaps TRBD2 (6 bases). The ends were cut back, 4 bases at V and 5 bases at J, with 10 bases in the middle. This CDR3 is 13 amino acids long. CDR1 and CDR2 from the germline V gene are SNHLY and FYNNEI. The CDR3 region has the DNA TGTGCCAGCAGTGGTGGAGGGGAAGATACGCAGTATTTT. Amino acids: CASSGGGEDTQYF.

The chain links TRBV5-1 to TRBJ2-1; 12 positions match TRBD2. V lost 5 bases to trimming and J lost 14 bases; unmatched junction nucleotides: 8. This CDR3 comprises 13 residues. Germline values: CDR1 SGHRS, CDR2 YFSETQ. This CDR3 reads CASRESSGGAKFF. CDR3 DNA sequence: TGCGCCAGCAGAGAGTCTAGCGGGGGGGCCAAGTTCTTC. Together with reference TRBV5-1 and TRBJ2-1, the CDR3 gives the full variable domain: KAGVTQTPRYLIKTRGQQVTLSCSPISGHRSVSWYQQTPGQGLQFLFEYFSETQRNKGNFPGRFSGRQFSNSRSEMNVSTLELGDSALYLCASRESSGGAKFFGPGTRLTVL.

This clonotype was counted a few times. V gene TRBV12-3 or TRBV12-4 combines with J gene TRBJ1-2; D call uncertain. The CDR3 is 12 amino acids. Trimming removed 6 bases at V and 3 bases at J, with 8 bases between. CDR3: CASRHGDYGYTF. The CDR3 coding sequence is TGTGCCAGCAGGCACGGAGACTATGGCTACACCTTC.

This clonotype was seen a handful of times. The CDR3 sequence is CASSPLVQVWDTQYF. CDR3 in DNA: TGTGCCAGCAGCCCGCTAGTTCAAGTTTGGGATACGCAGTATTTT. This rearrangement joins TRBV7-2 to TRBJ2-3; D is unresolved. Trimming cost V 5 bases and J 6 bases, with 18 bases left between them. Per the germline V gene, CDR1 is SGHTA and CDR2 is FQGNSA. There are 15 residues in the CDR3.

The chain is built from TRBV12-3 or TRBV12-4 and TRBJ2-2; D might be TRBD1 or TRBD2, each matching 5 bases. The CDR3 sequence is 15 residues long. V was trimmed by 7 bases and J by 3 bases, leaving 15 bases between them. This CDR3 reads CASNSRDGYTGELFF. CDR3 DNA sequence: TGTGCCAGCAACAGCCGGGACGGTTACACCGGGGAGCTGTTTTTT.

The chain carries TRBV7-2 and TRBJ2-7, with 8 bases aligning to TRBD1. CDR1 is SGHTA, CDR2 FQGNSA, per germline. V shed 3 bases, J shed 4 bases, and the junction held 2 bases outside the gene matches. The CDR3 extends over 13 amino acids. CDR3 in amino acids: CASSFNRGYEQYF. CDR3 bases: TGTGCCAGCAGCTTCAACAGGGGGTACGAGCAGTACTTC.

In its sample, this clonotype was seen a few times. J is TRBJ1-2 and V is TRBV27; D not certain. The CDR3 is 15 amino acids. The germline gives CDR1 MNHEY, CDR2 SMNVEV (reference sequence). The V end lost 5 bases, the J end lost 4 bases, and 17 bases lay between the germline ends. CDR3 loop: CASSPQPGAIYGYTF. CDR3 DNA: TGTGCCAGCAGTCCACAACCTGGAGCTATCTATGGCTACACCTTC.

This clonotype was seen many times. The chain is built from TRBV6-5 and TRBJ2-3; D is unresolved. With 3 bases removed from V and 3 bases from J, the gap between germline ends came to 10 bases. The CDR3 extends over 14 amino acids. Germline CDR1 MNHEY, CDR2 SVGAGI. CDR3 bases: TGTGCCAGCAGTTATAGGAGAGGAACAGATACGCAGTATTTT. As protein: CASSYRRGTDTQYF.

This chain uses TRBV12-3 or TRBV12-4 with TRBJ2-3, with 7 bases identical to TRBD2. The CDR3 contains 14 residues. J lost 4 bases, V lost 5 bases, and 6 bases had no gene match. The CDR3 sequence is CASSTSDGSDTQYF. The CDR3 DNA sequence: TGTGCCAGCAGTACTAGCGACGGATCAGATACGCAGTATTTT.

The chain links TRBV6-5 to TRBJ1-2; maybe TRBD1 (5 bases). Germline assignment: CDR1 MNHEY and CDR2 SVGAGI. This CDR3 has 15 residues. The germline V and J ends were trimmed by 0 bases and 4 bases, with 12 bases remaining between them. The CDR3 nucleotides read TGTGCCAGCAGTTACTCGGAGGGGTATACCTATGGCTACACCTTC. It specifies CASSYSEGYTYGYTF.

The V gene is TRBV20-1, the J gene TRBJ2-1; D gene uncertain. With 0 bases removed from V and 9 bases from J, the gap between germline ends came to 12 bases. This CDR3 contains 13 residues. Germline V lookup: CDR1 DFQATT, CDR2 SNEGSKA (reference sequence). The CDR3 loop reads CSARDSPTGEQFF. The DNA for the CDR3 is TGCAGTGCTAGAGATTCGCCGACCGGTGAGCAGTTCTTC.